This is a list of T cell receptor beta chains from one sample in a study of T cells in Graves' hyperthyroidism and ophthalmopathy. TCRdb analysed the multiplex PCR reads with MiXCR anew, one entry per CDR3 protein. The sample lists about 560,000 distinct CDR3 sequences; 16% were seen once. Sequencing was carried out using blood. Source of these receptors: a woman younger than 30 with Graves' hyperthyroidism. The CDR3 runs from the conserved cysteine through the conserved F or W. A D gene is named only where the DNA matches it firmly. Not all rows give a size; the values are once, few, many and, for expanded clones, a class.

J,size,D,V,DNA,CDR3
TRBJ2-7,NA,TRBD1,TRBV27,TGTGCCAGCAGCCCGAAACCCGGGACAGGGTCCCACGAGCAGTACTTC,CASSPKPGTGSHEQYF
TRBJ2-1,many,NA,TRBV28,TGTGCCAGCAGTTTACTGAGTGAGCAGTTCTTC,CASSLLSEQFF
TRBJ2-7,NA,TRBD1,TRBV7-9,TGTGCCAGCAGCTGGGGACAGGGATCCTACGAGCAGTACTTC,CASSWGQGSYEQYF
TRBJ2-7,many,TRBD2,TRBV10-3,TGTGCCATCGGCGGATGGGAGGGAGGCAGCTCCTACGAGCAGTACTTC,CAIGGWEGGSSYEQYF
TRBJ2-5,many,NA,TRBV30,TGTGCCTGGAGTATTGGGGCAGGCCTACAAGAGACCCAGTACTTC,CAWSIGAGLQETQYF
TRBJ1-1,many,TRBD1,TRBV7-2,TGTGCCAGCAGCCCCCGACAGGGAGTCGAGGAAGCTTTCTTT,CASSPRQGVEEAFF
TRBJ1-2,many,NA,TRBV5-1,TGCGCCAGCAGCTTGACGGGTGCGGATGGCTACACCTTC,CASSLTGADGYTF
TRBJ2-1,NA,NA,TRBV24-1,TGTGCCACCAGTGAACGGGACAATGAGCAGTTCTTC,CATSERDNEQFF
TRBJ1-3,few,NA,TRBV18,TGTGCCAGCTCACGAAGTGACAGCTCTGGAAACACCATATATTTT,CASSRSDSSGNTIYF
TRBJ1-5,few,NA,TRBV19,TGTGCCAGTAGGTTCCTAGGTAACCCCGTCCAGCCCCAGCATTTT,CASRFLGNPVQPQHF
TRBJ2-7,many,TRBD1,TRBV12-3/TRBV12-4,TGTGCCAGCCAGTCCCTGACAGGGCCCACCTACGAGCAGTACTTC,CASQSLTGPTYEQYF
TRBJ1-2,many,NA,TRBV20-1,TGCAGTGTTCCCTTTCGGGGCCCTAGGGGCTACACCTTC,CSVPFRGPRGYTF
TRBJ2-1,NA,NA,TRBV28,TGTGCCAGCAGTTTTCAAAGCGGCCCCTACAATGAGCAGTTCTTC,CASSFQSGPYNEQFF
TRBJ2-2,few,TRBD2,TRBV30,TGTGCCTGGAGTGTAGCGGGAGGGCACACCGGGGAGCTGTTTTTT,CAWSVAGGHTGELFF
TRBJ1-2,many,TRBD1,TRBV9,TGTGCCAGCAGCCCGAGAGACAGGGGCGGCTATGGCTACACCTTC,CASSPRDRGGYGYTF
TRBJ2-2,few,TRBD2,TRBV27,TGTGCCAGCAGGCGACTAGCGGGAGGAACGAACACCGGGGAGCTGTTTTTT,CASRRLAGGTNTGELFF
TRBJ2-5,few,NA,TRBV7-8,TGTGCCAGCAGCTTCAGCGTGGAAAAGACCCAGTACTTC,CASSFSVEKTQYF
TRBJ2-1,NA,NA,TRBV19,TGTGCCACAACAGGTCGGCCCTCAGACAATGAGCAGTTCTTC,CATTGRPSDNEQFF
TRBJ2-7,few,NA,TRBV6-2/TRBV6-3,NA,CASSSSTSGGYEQYF
TRBJ2-5,NA,TRBD2,TRBV20-1,TGCAGTGCTAGTGGGCTAGCGGGCTGGGAGACCCAGTACTTC,CSASGLAGWETQYF
TRBJ2-7,many,NA,TRBV28,TGTGCCAGCAGTTTAGGGCTAGCGAGCTCCTACGAGCAGTACTTC,CASSLGLASSYEQYF
TRBJ1-5,few,NA,TRBV24-1,TGTGCCACCAGCAGGGATAGCAATCAGCCCCAGCATTTT,CATSRDSNQPQHF
TRBJ2-2,NA,NA,TRBV12-3/TRBV12-4,TGTGCCAGCAGCCTCACTCGGGCCGGGGAGCTGTTTTTT,CASSLTRAGELFF
TRBJ1-5,few,NA,TRBV4-1,TGCGCCAGCAGCCAAGGGCCCGGAACAGATCAGCCCCAGCATTTT,CASSQGPGTDQPQHF
TRBJ2-7,many,TRBD1,TRBV13,TGTGCCAGCAGCTTCGGCGACAGGGACCCCTACGAGCAGTACTTC,CASSFGDRDPYEQYF
TRBJ1-1,many,NA,TRBV11-2,TGTGCCAGCAGCTTAGACCTCCGGGCTGAAGCTTTCTTT,CASSLDLRAEAFF
TRBJ2-7,many,NA,TRBV2,TGTGCCAGCTTGACAGCGTCTGGGTCCTACGAGCAGTACTTC,CASLTASGSYEQYF
TRBJ1-1,many,NA,TRBV6-2/TRBV6-3,TGTGCCAGCAGCTTCACAGTGAACACTGAAGCTTTCTTT,CASSFTVNTEAFF